This T cell receptor (beta chain) was identified in a study of blood T cells in healthy people across ages. Primed by a sample-barcoded 5' primer and a J-beta primer mix, a second PCR proceeded for about 6 to 11 cycles. A 12-random-nucleotide template-switch adaptor tagged each cDNA molecule. TCRdb re-called the 5' RACE reads through MiXCR, storing one row per CDR3 protein. The table records roughly 2 million distinct CDR3 sequences, 49% of them present only once. The sequenced sample consisted of blood. This receptor was obtained from a woman aged 40 to 49 in good health.

The CDR3 nucleotides are TGCGCCAGCAGCCAAGACGGACTAAGCAATCAGCCCCAGCATTTT. Amino acids: CASSQDGLSNQPQHF. The chain joins TRBV4-1 to TRBJ1-5; no definite D call. Per germline, CDR1 MGHRA and CDR2 YSYEKL. Trimming shortened V by 0 bases and J by 1 base, and 7 bases separated the two germline ends. The CDR3 spans 15 residues.